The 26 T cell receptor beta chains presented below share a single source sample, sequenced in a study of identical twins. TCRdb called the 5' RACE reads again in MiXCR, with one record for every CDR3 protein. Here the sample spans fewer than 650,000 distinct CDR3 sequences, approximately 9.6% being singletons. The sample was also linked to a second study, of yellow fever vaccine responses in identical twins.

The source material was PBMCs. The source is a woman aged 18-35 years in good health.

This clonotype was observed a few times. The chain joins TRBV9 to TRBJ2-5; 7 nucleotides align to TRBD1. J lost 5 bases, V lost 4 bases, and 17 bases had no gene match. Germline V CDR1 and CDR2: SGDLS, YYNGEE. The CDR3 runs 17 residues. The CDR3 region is CASSPRGGPPPGETQYF. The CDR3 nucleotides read TGTGCCAGCAGCCCAAGAGGGGGCCCCCCCCCGGGGGAGACCCAGTACTTC.

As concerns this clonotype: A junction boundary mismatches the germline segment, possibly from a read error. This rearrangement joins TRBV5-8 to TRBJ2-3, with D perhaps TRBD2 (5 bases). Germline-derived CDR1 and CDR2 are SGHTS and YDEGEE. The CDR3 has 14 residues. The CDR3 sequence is CAISQLGESDTQYF. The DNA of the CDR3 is TGTGCCATCAGCCAGCTTGGGGAGTCCGATACGCAGTATTTT.

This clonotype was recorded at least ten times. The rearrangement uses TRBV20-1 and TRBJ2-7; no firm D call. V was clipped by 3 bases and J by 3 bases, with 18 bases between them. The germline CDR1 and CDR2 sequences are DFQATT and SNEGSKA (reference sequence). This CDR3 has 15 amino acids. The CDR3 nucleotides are TGCAGTGCTAGTTTAAACCAGAATAGAGGCTACGAGCAGTACTTC. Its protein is CSASLNQNRGYEQYF.

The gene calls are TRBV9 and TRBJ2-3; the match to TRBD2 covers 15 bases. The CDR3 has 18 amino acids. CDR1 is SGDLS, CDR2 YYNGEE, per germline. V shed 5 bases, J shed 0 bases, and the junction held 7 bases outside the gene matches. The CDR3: CASRKGLAGGTSTDTQYF. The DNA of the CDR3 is TGTGCCAGCAGGAAGGGACTAGCGGGAGGAACTAGCACAGATACGCAGTATTTT.

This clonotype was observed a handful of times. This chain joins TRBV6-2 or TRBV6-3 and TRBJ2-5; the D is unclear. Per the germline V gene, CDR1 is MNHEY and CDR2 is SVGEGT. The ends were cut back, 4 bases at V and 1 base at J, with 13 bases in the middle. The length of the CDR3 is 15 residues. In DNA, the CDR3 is TGTGCCAGCAGTTCACCGCTCTCACCCCAAGAGACCCAGTACTTC. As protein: CASSSPLSPQETQYF.

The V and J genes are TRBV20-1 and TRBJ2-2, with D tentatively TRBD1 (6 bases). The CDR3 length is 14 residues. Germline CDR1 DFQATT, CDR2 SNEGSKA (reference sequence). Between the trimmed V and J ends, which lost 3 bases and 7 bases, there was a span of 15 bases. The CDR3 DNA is TGCAGTGCTAGGGGAGTTCAGGGGTTCGGGGAGCTGTTTTTT. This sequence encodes CSARGVQGFGELFF.

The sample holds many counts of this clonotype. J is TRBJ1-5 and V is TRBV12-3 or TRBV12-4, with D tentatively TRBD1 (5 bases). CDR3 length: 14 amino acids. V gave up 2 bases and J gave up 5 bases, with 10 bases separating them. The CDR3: CASSLRGVDQPQHF. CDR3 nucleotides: TGTGCCAGCAGTTTACGAGGGGTTGATCAGCCCCAGCATTTT.

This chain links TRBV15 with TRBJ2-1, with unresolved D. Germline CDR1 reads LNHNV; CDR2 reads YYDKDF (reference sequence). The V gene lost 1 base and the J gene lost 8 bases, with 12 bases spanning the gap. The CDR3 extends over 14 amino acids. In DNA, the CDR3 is TGTGCCACCAGCAGAGCGGATTACAGCGATGAGCAGTTCTTC. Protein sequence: CATSRADYSDEQFF.

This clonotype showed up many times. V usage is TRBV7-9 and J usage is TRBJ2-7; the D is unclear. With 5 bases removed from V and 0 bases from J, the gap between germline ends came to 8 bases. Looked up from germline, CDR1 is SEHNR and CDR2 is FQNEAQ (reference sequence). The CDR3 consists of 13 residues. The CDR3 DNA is TGTGCCAGCAGCGCATCAGTCTCCTACGAGCAGTACTTC. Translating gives CASSASVSYEQYF.

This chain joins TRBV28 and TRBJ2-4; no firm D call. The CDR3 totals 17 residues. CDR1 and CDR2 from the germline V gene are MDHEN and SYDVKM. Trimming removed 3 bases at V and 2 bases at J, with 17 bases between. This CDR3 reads CASSFDSASFPKNIQYF. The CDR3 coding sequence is TGTGCCAGCAGTTTTGATTCGGCTAGTTTTCCCAAAAACATTCAGTACTTC. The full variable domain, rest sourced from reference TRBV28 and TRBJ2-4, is DVKVTQSSRYLVKRTGEKVFLECVQDMDHENMFWYRQDPGLGLRLIYFSYDVKMKEKGDIPEGYSVSREKKERFSLILESASTNQTSMYLCASSFDSASFPKNIQYFGAGTRLSVL.

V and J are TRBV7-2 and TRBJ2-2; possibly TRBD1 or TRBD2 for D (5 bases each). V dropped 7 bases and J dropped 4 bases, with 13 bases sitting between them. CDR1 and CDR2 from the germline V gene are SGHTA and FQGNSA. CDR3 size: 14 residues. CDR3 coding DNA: TGTGCCAGCACCATTCGGGGCGTCACCGGGGAGCTGTTTTTT. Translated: CASTIRGVTGELFF. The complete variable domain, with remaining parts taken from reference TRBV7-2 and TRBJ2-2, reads GAGVSQSPSNKVTEKGKDVELRCDPISGHTALYWYRQSLGQGLEFLIYFQGNSAPDKSGLPSDRFSAERTGGSVSTLTIQRTQQEDSAVYLCASTIRGVTGELFFGEGSRLTVL.

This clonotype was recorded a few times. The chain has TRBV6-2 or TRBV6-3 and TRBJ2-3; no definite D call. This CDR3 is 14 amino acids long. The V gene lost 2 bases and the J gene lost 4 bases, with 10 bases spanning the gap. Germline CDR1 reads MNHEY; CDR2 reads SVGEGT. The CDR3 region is CASSYTRIPDTQYF. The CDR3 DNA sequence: TGTGCCAGCAGTTACACCAGGATTCCAGATACGCAGTATTTT.

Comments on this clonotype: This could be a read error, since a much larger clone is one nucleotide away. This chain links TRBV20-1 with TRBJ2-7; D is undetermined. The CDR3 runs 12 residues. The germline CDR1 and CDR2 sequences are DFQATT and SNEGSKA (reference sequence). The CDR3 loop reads CNARVGILEQYF. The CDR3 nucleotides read TGCAATGCAAGGGTGGGGATCCTCGAGCAGTACTTC.

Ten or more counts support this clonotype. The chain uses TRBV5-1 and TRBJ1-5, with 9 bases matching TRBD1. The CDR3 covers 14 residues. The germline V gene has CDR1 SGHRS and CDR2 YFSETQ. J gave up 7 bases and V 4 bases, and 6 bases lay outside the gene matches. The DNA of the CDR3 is TGCGCCAGCAGCCCGGGGACAGGGCCCCAGCCCCAGCATTTT. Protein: CASSPGTGPQPQHF.

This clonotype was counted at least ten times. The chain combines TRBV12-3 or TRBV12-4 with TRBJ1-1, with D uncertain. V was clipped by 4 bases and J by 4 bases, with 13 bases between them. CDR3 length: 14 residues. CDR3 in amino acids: CASSSGRAGTEAFF. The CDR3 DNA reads TGTGCCAGCAGTTCAGGCCGGGCGGGCACTGAAGCTTTCTTT.

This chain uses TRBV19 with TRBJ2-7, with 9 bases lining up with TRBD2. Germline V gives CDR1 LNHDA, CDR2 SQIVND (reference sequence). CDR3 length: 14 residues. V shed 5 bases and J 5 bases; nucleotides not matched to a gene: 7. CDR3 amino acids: CASSHWREGDEQYF. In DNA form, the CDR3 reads TGTGCCAGTAGTCATTGGCGGGAGGGCGACGAGCAGTACTTC. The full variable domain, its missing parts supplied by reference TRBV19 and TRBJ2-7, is DGGITQSPKYLFRKEGQNVTLSCEQNLNHDAMYWYRQDPGQGLRLIYYSQIVNDFQKGDIAEGYSVSREKKESFPLTVTSAQKNPTAFYLCASSHWREGDEQYFGPGTRLTVT.

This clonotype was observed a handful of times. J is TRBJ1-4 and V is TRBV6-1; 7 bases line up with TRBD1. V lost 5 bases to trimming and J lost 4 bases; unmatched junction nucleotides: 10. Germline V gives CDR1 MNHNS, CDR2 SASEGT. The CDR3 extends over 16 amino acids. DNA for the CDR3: TGTGCCAGCAGTCGGAGGGGGCGCGGTGATAATGAAAAACTGTTTTTT. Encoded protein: CASSRRGRGDNEKLFF.

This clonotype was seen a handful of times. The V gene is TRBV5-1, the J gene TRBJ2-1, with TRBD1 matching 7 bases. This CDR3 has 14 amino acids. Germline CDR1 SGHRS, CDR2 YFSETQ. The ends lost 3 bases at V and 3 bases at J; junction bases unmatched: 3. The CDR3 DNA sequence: TGCGCCAGCAGCTGGTGGGACAGCTACAATGAGCAGTTCTTC. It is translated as CASSWWDSYNEQFF.

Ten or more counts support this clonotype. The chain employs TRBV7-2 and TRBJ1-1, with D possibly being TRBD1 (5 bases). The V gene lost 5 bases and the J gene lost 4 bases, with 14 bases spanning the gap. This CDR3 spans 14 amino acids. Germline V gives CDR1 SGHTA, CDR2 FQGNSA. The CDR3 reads CASSLMGRPTEAFF. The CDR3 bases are TGTGCCAGCAGCCTAATGGGACGGCCCACTGAAGCTTTCTTT. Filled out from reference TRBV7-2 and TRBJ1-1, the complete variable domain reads GAGVSQSPSNKVTEKGKDVELRCDPISGHTALYWYRQSLGQGLEFLIYFQGNSAPDKSGLPSDRFSAERTGGSVSTLTIQRTQQEDSAVYLCASSLMGRPTEAFFGQGTRLTVV.

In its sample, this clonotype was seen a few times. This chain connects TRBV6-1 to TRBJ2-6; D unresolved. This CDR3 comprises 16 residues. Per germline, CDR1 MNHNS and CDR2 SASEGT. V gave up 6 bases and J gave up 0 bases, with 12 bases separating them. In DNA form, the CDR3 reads TGTGCCAGCAGCTTTAATTCGGACTCTGGGGCCAACGTCCTGACTTTC. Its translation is CASSFNSDSGANVLTF.

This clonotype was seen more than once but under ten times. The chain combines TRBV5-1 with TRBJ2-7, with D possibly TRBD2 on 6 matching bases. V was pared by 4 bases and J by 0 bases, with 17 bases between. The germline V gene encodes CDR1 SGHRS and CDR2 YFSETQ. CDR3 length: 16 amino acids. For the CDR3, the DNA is TGCGCCAGCAGCATTGGCGGAGGGTCCCGCTCCTACGAGCAGTACTTC. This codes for CASSIGGGSRSYEQYF.

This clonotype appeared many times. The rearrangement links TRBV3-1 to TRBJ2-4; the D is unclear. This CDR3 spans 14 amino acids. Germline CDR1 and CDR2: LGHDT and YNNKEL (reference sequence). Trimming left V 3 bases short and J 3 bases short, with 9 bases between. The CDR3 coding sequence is TGTGCCAGCAGCCACGAACGCGGCAAAAACATTCAGTACTTC. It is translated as CASSHERGKNIQYF.

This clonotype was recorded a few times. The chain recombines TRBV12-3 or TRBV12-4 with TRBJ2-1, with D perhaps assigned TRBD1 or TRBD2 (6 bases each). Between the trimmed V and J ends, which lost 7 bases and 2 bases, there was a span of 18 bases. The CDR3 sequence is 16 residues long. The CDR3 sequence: CASNPTTGAAYNEQFF. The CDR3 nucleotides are TGTGCCAGCAACCCGACGACGGGGGCTGCCTACAATGAGCAGTTCTTC.

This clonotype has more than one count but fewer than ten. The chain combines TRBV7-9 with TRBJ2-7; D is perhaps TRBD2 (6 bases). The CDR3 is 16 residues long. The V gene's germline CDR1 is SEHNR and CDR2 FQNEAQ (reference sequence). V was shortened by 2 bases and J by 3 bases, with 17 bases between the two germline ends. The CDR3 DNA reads TGTGCCAGCAGCTTATCCCCTCGGTACGGGGGCTACGAGCAGTACTTC. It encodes CASSLSPRYGGYEQYF.

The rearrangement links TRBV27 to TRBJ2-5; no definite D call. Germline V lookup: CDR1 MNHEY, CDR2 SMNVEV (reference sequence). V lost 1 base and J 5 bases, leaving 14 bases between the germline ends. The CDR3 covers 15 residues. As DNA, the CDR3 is TGTGCCAGCAGTTTATTTTCCCCCACCGGGGAGACCCAGTACTTC. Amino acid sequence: CASSLFSPTGETQYF.

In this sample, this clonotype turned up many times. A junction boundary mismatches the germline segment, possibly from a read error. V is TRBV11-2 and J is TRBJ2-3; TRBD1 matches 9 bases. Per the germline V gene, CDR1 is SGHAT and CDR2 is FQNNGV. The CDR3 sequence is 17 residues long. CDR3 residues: CASTLRVGTGSTDTQYF. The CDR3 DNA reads TGTGCCAGCACCTTAAGGGTGGGGACAGGGTCGACAGATACGCAGTATTTT.